The present T cell receptor (beta chain) was sequenced within a study of T-cell memory formation after mild COVID-19. For the study at large: Clusters of TCRs were largely donor specific. Study conclusions and caveats: While clones contracting from day 15 to 85 were balanced between CD4 and CD8, later expanders leaned CD4+.

This clonotype showed up just a few times. Its matching antigen is unknown. The CDR3 spans 12 residues. Trimming removed 4 bases from V and 10 bases from J, with 11 bases in between. Germline CDR1 reads MNHNY; CDR2 reads SVGAGI (reference sequence). TCRdb reprocessed the 5' RACE reads with MiXCR, giving one entry per CDR3 protein. The sample holds around 310,000 distinct CDR3 sequences, about 16% seen once. V usage is TRBV6-6 and J usage is TRBJ2-1; D not certain. This clonotype originated in a man between 18 and 35 years old who had mild COVID-19 (a few samples of this study predate the infection). Cell type and time point are not known. The sequenced material came from PBMCs or a T cell subset sorted from them (not recorded which). The CDR3 DNA follows: TGTGCCAGCAGTTTCATCCTCGTAGAGCAGTTCTTC. Protein sequence: CASSFILVEQFF.